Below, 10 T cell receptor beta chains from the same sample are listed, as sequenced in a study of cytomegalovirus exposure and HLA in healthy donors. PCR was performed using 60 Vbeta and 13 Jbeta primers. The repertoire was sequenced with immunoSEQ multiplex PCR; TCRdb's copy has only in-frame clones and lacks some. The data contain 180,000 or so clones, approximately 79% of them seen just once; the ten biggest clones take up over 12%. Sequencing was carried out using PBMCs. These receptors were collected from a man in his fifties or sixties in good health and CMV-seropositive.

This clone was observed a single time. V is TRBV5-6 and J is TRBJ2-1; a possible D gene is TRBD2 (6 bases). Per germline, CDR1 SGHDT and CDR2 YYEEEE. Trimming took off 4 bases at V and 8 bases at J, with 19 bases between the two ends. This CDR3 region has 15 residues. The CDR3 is CASSLGGFGSDEQFF. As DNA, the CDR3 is TGTGCCAGCAGCCTGGGGGGATTTGGTAGCGATGAGCAGTTCTTC.

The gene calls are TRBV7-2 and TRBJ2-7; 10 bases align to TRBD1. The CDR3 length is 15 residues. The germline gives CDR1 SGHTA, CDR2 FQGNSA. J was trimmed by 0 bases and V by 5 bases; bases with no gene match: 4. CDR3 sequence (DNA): TGTGCCAGCAGCCGGGACAGGGGAAGCTCCTACGAGCAGTACTTC. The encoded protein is CASSRDRGSSYEQYF. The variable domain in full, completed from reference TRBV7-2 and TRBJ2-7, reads GAGVSQSPSNKVTEKGKDVELRCDPISGHTALYWYRQSLGQGLEFLIYFQGNSAPDKSGLPSDRFSAERTGGSVSTLTIQRTQQEDSAVYLCASSRDRGSSYEQYFGPGTRLTVT.

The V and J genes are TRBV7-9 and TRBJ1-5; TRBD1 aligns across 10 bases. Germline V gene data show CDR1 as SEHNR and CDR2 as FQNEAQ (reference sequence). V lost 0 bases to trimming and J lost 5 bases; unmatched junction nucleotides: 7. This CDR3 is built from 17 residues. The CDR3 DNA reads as TGTGCCAGCAGCTTAGCGGGACAGGGGTTATTGGATCAGCCCCAGCATTTT. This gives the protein CASSLAGQGLLDQPQHF.

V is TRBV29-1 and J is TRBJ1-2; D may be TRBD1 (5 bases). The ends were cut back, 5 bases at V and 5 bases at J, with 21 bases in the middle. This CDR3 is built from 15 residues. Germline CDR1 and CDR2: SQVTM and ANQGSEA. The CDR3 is CSVTGGGRGEYGYTF. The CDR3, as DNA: TGCAGCGTTACCGGAGGAGGGAGAGGGGAGTATGGCTACACCTTC.

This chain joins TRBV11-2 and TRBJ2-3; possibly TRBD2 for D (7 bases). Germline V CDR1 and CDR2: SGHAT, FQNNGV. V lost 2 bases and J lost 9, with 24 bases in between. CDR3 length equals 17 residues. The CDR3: CASSLQAERGYTGTQYF. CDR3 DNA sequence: TGTGCCAGCAGCTTACAAGCGGAGCGGGGTTACACAGGGACGCAGTATTTT.

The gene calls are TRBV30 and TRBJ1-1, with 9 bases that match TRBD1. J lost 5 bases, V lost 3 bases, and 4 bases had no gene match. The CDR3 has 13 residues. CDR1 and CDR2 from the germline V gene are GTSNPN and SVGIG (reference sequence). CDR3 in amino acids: CAWSRTGVTEAFF. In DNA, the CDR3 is TGTGCCTGGAGCCGGACAGGGGTGACTGAAGCTTTCTTT. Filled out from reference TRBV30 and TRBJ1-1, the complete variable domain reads SQTIHQWPATLVQPVGSPLSLECTVEGTSNPNLYWYRQAAGRGLQLLFYSVGIGQISSEVPQNLSASRPQDRQFILSSKKLLLSDSGFYLCAWSRTGVTEAFFGQGTRLTVV.

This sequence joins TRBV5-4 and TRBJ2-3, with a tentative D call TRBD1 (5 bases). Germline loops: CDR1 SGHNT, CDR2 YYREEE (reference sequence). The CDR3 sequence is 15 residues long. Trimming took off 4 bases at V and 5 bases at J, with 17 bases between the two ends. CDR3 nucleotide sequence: TGTGCCAGCAGCGACCAAAGACAGTCGAAAGATACGCAGTATTTT. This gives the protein CASSDQRQSKDTQYF. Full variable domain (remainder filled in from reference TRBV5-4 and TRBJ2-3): ETGVTQSPTHLIKTRGQQVTLRCSSQSGHNTVSWYQQALGQGPQFIFQYYREEENGRGNFPPRFSGLQFPNYSSELNVNALELDDSALYLCASSDQRQSKDTQYFGPGTRLTVL.

The CDR3 DNA is TGTGCCAGCAGCGCCGGGACAGGGGGGCAGCGGTACGTC. Translated: CASSAGTGGQRYV. The rearrangement links TRBV6-1 to TRBJ2-7; TRBD1 matches 11 bases. CDR3 length: 13 amino acids. Germline-derived CDR1 and CDR2 are MNHNS and SASEGT. V shed 6 bases, J shed 12 bases, and the junction held 10 bases outside the gene matches.

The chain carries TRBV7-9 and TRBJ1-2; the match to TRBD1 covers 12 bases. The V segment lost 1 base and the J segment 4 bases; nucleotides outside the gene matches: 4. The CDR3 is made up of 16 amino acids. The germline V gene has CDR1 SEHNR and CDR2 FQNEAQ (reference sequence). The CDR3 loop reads CASSLGGQGAVYGYTF. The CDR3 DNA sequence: TGTGCCAGCAGCTTAGGGGGACAGGGGGCGGTCTATGGCTACACCTTC.

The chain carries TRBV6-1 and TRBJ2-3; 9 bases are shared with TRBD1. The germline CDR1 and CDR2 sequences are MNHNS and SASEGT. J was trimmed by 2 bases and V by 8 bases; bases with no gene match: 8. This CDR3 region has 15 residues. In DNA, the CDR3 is TGTGCCAGCTACCTCGACAGGGGGTCCACAGATACGCAGTATTTT. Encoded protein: CASYLDRGSTDTQYF.